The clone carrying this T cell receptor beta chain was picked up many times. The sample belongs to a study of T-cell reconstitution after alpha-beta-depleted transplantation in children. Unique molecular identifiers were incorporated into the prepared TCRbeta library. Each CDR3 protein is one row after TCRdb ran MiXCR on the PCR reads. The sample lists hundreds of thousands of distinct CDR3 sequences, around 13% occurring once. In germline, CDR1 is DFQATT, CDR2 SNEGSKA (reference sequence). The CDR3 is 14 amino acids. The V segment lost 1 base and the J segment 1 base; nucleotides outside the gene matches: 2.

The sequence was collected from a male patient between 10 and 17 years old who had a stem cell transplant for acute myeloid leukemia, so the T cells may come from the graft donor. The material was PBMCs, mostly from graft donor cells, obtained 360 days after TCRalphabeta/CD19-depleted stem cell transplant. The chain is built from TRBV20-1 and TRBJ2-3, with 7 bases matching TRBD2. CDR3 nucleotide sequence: TGCAGTGCTAGAGTCGCGGGGGGCACAGATACGCAGTATTTT. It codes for CSARVAGGTDTQYF.